The 12 T cell receptor beta chains reported below all come from one sample, sequenced in a study of T cell repertoires in cytomegalovirus infection. Their specific antigens are unknown. From the reads, TCRdb called clonotypes with MiXCR, one entry per CDR3 protein. The sample shows fewer than 650,000 distinct CDR3 sequences, over 35% of them seen only once. The source material was cultured PBMCs, sampled from culture after CMV antigen stimulation. The source is a human donor in good health (CMV status not recorded). Some clones in this sample may be carry-over from other donors' samples.

This clonotype was counted a few times. The CDR3 region is CASSLGQGEKLFF. CDR3 bases: TGTGCCAGCAGCTTGGGGCAGGGGGAAAAACTGTTTTTT. The rearrangement links TRBV7-2 to TRBJ1-4; weak D call: TRBD1 (6 bases). CDR1 is SGHTA and CDR2 is FQGNSA in the germline V gene. Trimming left V 3 bases short and J 8 bases short, with 10 bases between. The CDR3 has 13 amino acids.

This rearrangement joins TRBV19 to TRBJ1-2; D not resolved. V lost 7 bases and J 3 bases, leaving 9 bases between the germline ends. The length of the CDR3 is 12 residues. Per germline, CDR1 LNHDA and CDR2 SQIVND (reference sequence). The CDR3 DNA reads as TGTGCCAGTACCCCCAACCACTATGGCTACACCTTC. Its protein is CASTPNHYGYTF.

V gene TRBV12-3 or TRBV12-4 combines with J gene TRBJ2-3, with a tentative D call TRBD2 (5 bases). The CDR3 extends over 14 amino acids. The V end was cut by 5 bases, the J end by 6 bases, with 15 bases between. The CDR3, as DNA: TGTGCCAGCAGTCCCACCGGGGAGAGGGATACGCAGTATTTT. This gives the protein CASSPTGERDTQYF.

Written as DNA, the CDR3 is TGTGCCAGCAGTGTCTTGGGTGCACCCCTCCACTTT. Translating it yields CASSVLGAPLHF. The chain has TRBV11-2 and TRBJ1-6; D remains unclear. Germline lookup yields CDR1 SGHAT and CDR2 FQNNGV. CDR3 size: 12 residues. Trimming pared 6 bases from V and 11 bases from J, leaving 11 bases between.

V usage is TRBV12-3 or TRBV12-4 and J usage is TRBJ1-5; tentative D call: TRBD1 (5 bases). The length of the CDR3 is 13 residues. With 6 bases removed from V and 7 bases from J, the gap between germline ends came to 13 bases. CDR3: CASRGTTEQPQHF. In nucleotides, the CDR3 is TGTGCCAGCAGGGGGACCACCGAACAGCCCCAGCATTTT.

A few counts support this clonotype. The chain is built from TRBV19 and TRBJ1-5; D gene ambiguous. V dropped 4 bases and J dropped 3 bases, with 7 bases sitting between them. CDR1 is LNHDA and CDR2 is SQIVND in the germline V gene (reference sequence). This CDR3 spans 13 amino acids. CDR3 coding DNA: TGTGCCAGTAGTAAACAGTTCAATCAGCCCCAGCATTTT. Encoded protein: CASSKQFNQPQHF.

The sample holds a few counts of this clonotype. The chain combines TRBV6-6 with TRBJ1-2, with D possibly being TRBD1 (6 bases). Germline loops: CDR1 MNHNY, CDR2 SVGAGI (reference sequence). The CDR3 length is 15 residues. V was trimmed by 6 bases and J by 2 bases, leaving 16 bases between them. The CDR3 DNA sequence: TGTGCCAGCAGCCTTTCAGGGGTGGGGAACTATGGCTACACCTTC. Protein product: CASSLSGVGNYGYTF.

The chain uses TRBV20-1 and TRBJ1-2, with 7 bases lining up with TRBD1. The CDR3 spans 14 residues. Unmatched junction bases numbered 4, after V lost 3 bases and J lost 0 bases. Germline assignment: CDR1 DFQATT and CDR2 SNEGSKA (reference sequence). CDR3 residues: CSASPQGANYGYTF. The CDR3, as DNA: TGCAGTGCTAGCCCCCAGGGGGCTAACTATGGCTACACCTTC.

The chain joins TRBV20-1 to TRBJ2-1, with 7 bases identical to TRBD2. V trimming: 6 bases; J trimming: 4 bases; junction bases outside the gene matches: 9. The germline V gene encodes CDR1 DFQATT and CDR2 SNEGSKA (reference sequence). This CDR3 is 14 amino acids long. CDR3: CSAPGLAEYNEQFF. As DNA, the CDR3 is TGCAGTGCCCCCGGGCTAGCGGAATACAATGAGCAGTTCTTC.

The chain has TRBV5-4 and TRBJ2-2; D gene unclear. V lost 3 bases to trimming and J lost 2 bases, with 14 bases between them. This CDR3 is 16 amino acids long. In germline, CDR1 is SGHNT, CDR2 YYREEE (reference sequence). CDR3 coding DNA: TGTGCCAGCAGCTCCTCTGCCCGACTCAACACCGGGGAGCTGTTTTTT. Its translation is CASSSSARLNTGELFF.

The chain has TRBV18 and TRBJ2-2; 8 nucleotides align to TRBD2. Germline V gene data show CDR1 as KGHSH and CDR2 as LQKENI. The CDR3 spans 19 residues. Trimming cost V 2 bases and J 0 bases; bases outside gene matches: 11. CDR3 sequence reads: CASSPIFRGGYANTGELFF. DNA for the CDR3: TGTGCCAGCTCACCAATCTTCCGCGGGGGGTACGCGAACACCGGGGAGCTGTTTTTT.

The chain links TRBV7-9 to TRBJ1-1; D may be TRBD1 (5 bases). CDR3 size: 15 residues. Trimming pared 5 bases from V and 7 bases from J, leaving 20 bases between. CDR1 is SEHNR, CDR2 FQNEAQ, per germline (reference sequence). The CDR3 sequence is CASSTTGDGLGEAFF. The CDR3 DNA reads TGTGCCAGCAGCACGACCGGGGACGGTCTGGGTGAAGCTTTCTTT.